A single sample is the source of the 17 T cell receptor beta chains below, sequenced in a study of ipilimumab plus nivolumab after autologous stem cell transplantation. Using immunoSEQ multiplex PCR, the repertoire was profiled, and TCRdb retains in-frame clones only, with some absent. Here the sample spans about 83,000 clones, approximately 86% being singletons. The source was PBMCs, collected in a trial of ipilimumab plus nivolumab as post-transplant consolidation. Receptors were obtained from a male donor with diffuse large B-cell lymphoma.

This clone was counted between two and nine times. The V gene is TRBV10-3, the J gene TRBJ2-5, with TRBD2 as a possible D gene (6 bases). CDR1 and CDR2 (germline): ENHRY, SYGVKD. Between the trimmed V and J ends, which lost 4 bases and 7 bases, there was a span of 13 bases. The CDR3 extends over 13 amino acids. CDR3 sequence: CAISGASDVTQYF. The CDR3 coding sequence is TGTGCCATCAGTGGAGCTAGCGACGTGACCCAGTACTTC.

This chain uses TRBV2 with TRBJ1-1; 8 bases align to TRBD1. This CDR3 has 16 residues. The junction had 11 bases not matched to a gene; V was cut back by 7 bases and J by 1 base. Germline CDR1 is SNHLY and CDR2 is FYNNEI. CDR3 sequence reads: CASMGQGAKSNTEAFF. The CDR3 region has the DNA TGTGCCAGCATGGGGCAGGGGGCTAAATCGAACACTGAAGCTTTCTTT.

The chain carries TRBV18 and TRBJ1-1; D not resolved. Trimming shortened V by 3 bases and J by 4 bases, and 6 bases separated the two germline ends. The CDR3 spans 12 residues. From germline, CDR1 is KGHSH and CDR2 LQKENI. The CDR3 reads CASSPRSTEAFF. The CDR3 DNA is TGTGCCAGCTCACCTAGGAGCACTGAAGCTTTCTTT.

The chain employs TRBV6-5 and TRBJ2-5; tentatively, D is TRBD1 or TRBD2 (6 bases each). Trimming took 4 bases from V and 5 from J, leaving 14 bases between them. The CDR3 has 14 amino acids. Germline V CDR1 and CDR2: MNHEY, SVGAGI. In DNA form, the CDR3 reads TGTGCCAGCAGTTTATACAGGGCGGGGGAGACCCAGTACTTC. This sequence encodes CASSLYRAGETQYF.

The chain joins TRBV11-2 to TRBJ2-5; a weak D match, TRBD1 (5 bases). Germline lookup yields CDR1 SGHAT and CDR2 FQNNGV. V shed 5 bases and J shed 0 bases, with 13 bases lying between them. This CDR3 has 15 amino acids. The CDR3 sequence is CASSGRSDNQETQYF. DNA of the CDR3: TGTGCCAGCAGCGGTAGGTCGGACAACCAAGAGACCCAGTACTTC.

The V and J genes are TRBV6-5 and TRBJ1-1; D call uncertain. The length of the CDR3 is 12 residues. V was pared by 0 bases and J by 5 bases, with 4 bases between. The germline V gene has CDR1 MNHEY and CDR2 SVGAGI. The CDR3 bases are TGTGCCAGCAGTTACTCTTTGACTGAAGCTTTCTTT. It codes for CASSYSLTEAFF.

This chain links TRBV7-2 with TRBJ2-4, with 11 bases identical to TRBD1. J lost 9 bases, V lost 4 bases, and 5 bases had no gene match. CDR3 length: 14 amino acids. Germline values: CDR1 SGHTA, CDR2 FQGNSA. The CDR3 here is CASSSDRGPVIQYF. CDR3 bases: TGTGCCAGCAGCTCGGACAGGGGGCCCGTCATTCAGTACTTC. Drawing the rest from reference TRBV7-2 and TRBJ2-4, the complete variable domain is GAGVSQSPSNKVTEKGKDVELRCDPISGHTALYWYRQSLGQGLEFLIYFQGNSAPDKSGLPSDRFSAERTGGSVSTLTIQRTQQEDSAVYLCASSSDRGPVIQYFGAGTRLSVL.

Here the CDR3 DNA reads TGTGCCAGCAGTTACGGCCGCACGGGTAATTCACCCCTCCACTTT. Translated: CASSYGRTGNSPLHF. The chain combines TRBV6-6 with TRBJ1-6; D remains ambiguous. Germline CDR1 MNHNY, CDR2 SVGAGI (reference sequence). V lost 2 bases and J 6 bases, leaving 11 bases between the germline ends. The CDR3 is 15 residues long.

The V gene is TRBV7-8, the J gene TRBJ2-7, with D perhaps matching TRBD2 (6 bases). CDR1 and CDR2 from the germline V gene are SGHVS and FQNEAQ. The CDR3 consists of 14 residues. V dropped 5 bases and J dropped 0 bases, with 11 bases sitting between them. DNA of the CDR3: TGTGCCAGCAGCCTGGGGACTCTCTCCTACGAGCAGTACTTC. This sequence encodes CASSLGTLSYEQYF.

The chain uses TRBV21-1 and TRBJ2-7. TRBV21-1 is recorded as a pseudogene. CDR3 length: 17 residues. The CDR3 loop is CASSKDWRRTGSYEQYF. In DNA, the CDR3 is TGTGCCAGCAGCAAAGATTGGCGCCGAACTGGATCCTACGAGCAGTACTTC.

V and J are TRBV28 and TRBJ1-4; D gene uncertain. The V and J ends lost 8 bases and 4 bases respectively, with 8 bases between them. CDR3 size: 12 residues. Per the germline V gene, CDR1 is MDHEN and CDR2 is SYDVKM. DNA of the CDR3: TGTGCCAGCCAGGTCCTTAATGAAAAACTGTTTTTT. Protein: CASQVLNEKLFF.

This chain uses TRBV9 with TRBJ2-3; TRBD2 matches 8 bases. Germline values: CDR1 SGDLS, CDR2 YYNGEE. The ends lost 6 bases at V and 1 base at J; junction bases unmatched: 7. The CDR3 has 15 amino acids. CDR3 protein: CASNVGGGRTDTQYF. The CDR3, as DNA: TGTGCCAGCAACGTTGGCGGGGGGCGCACAGATACGCAGTATTTT.

The rearrangement uses TRBV4-2 and TRBJ1-5; D is possibly TRBD1 (6 bases). This CDR3 has 15 residues. From germline, CDR1 is LGHNA and CDR2 YNFKEQ. V was pared by 0 bases and J by 7 bases, with 13 bases between. CDR3 nucleotide sequence: TGTGCCAGCAGCCAAGAGTTCCAGGGGAGGCAGCCCCAGCATTTT. Amino acids: CASSQEFQGRQPQHF.

This clone was detected a few times. J is TRBJ2-4 and V is TRBV4-1; TRBD1 agrees at 10 bases. The CDR3 runs 15 residues. The V gene's germline CDR1 is MGHRA and CDR2 YSYEKL. The J segment lost 7 bases and the V segment lost 5 bases, leaving 8 bases of the junction unmatched. CDR3: CASSALTGGRNIQYF. In nucleotides, the CDR3 is TGCGCCAGCAGCGCTCTGACAGGGGGCAGGAACATTCAGTACTTC.

This chain joins TRBV7-9 and TRBJ1-5; D gene ambiguous. Trimming left V 2 bases short and J 5 bases short, with 13 bases between. This CDR3 contains 15 residues. Germline CDR1 reads SEHNR; CDR2 reads FQNEAQ (reference sequence). The CDR3 region is CASSLSAVGDQPQHF. The CDR3, as DNA: TGTGCCAGCAGCTTATCGGCCGTTGGGGATCAGCCCCAGCATTTT.

This clone occurred once. The chain joins TRBV5-1 to TRBJ1-6; TRBD1 matches 7 bases. Germline V gene sequence: CDR1 SGHRS, CDR2 YFSETQ. The CDR3 covers 19 residues. V gave up 4 bases and J gave up 7 bases; unmatched junction bases: 20. The CDR3 reads CASSTSTGEKGALNSPLHF. Here the CDR3 DNA reads TGCGCCAGCAGCACCTCCACAGGGGAGAAAGGGGCTTTAAATTCACCCCTCCACTTT.

The V and J genes are TRBV10-3 and TRBJ2-3; maybe TRBD2 (6 bases). Trimming pared 0 bases from V and 0 bases from J, leaving 10 bases between. CDR1 is ENHRY, CDR2 SYGVKD, per germline. The CDR3 extends over 16 amino acids. The CDR3 DNA reads TGTGCCATCAGTGAGTCGAGCCTAGCGAGCACAGATACGCAGTATTTT. It specifies CAISESSLASTDTQYF.